The T cell receptor beta chain described here comes from a study of early T cells in non-severe SARS-CoV-2 infection. In the study overall: Bulk RNA from unsorted whole blood was sequenced; chains were unpaired. Whole-study results and caveats: Reliance on VDJdb matching favored anti-spike CD8 responses; private and CD4 specificities were missed.

Unique molecular identifiers (one per individual cDNA molecule) were attached. TCRdb recomputed calls from the 5' RACE reads with MiXCR, one row per CDR3 protein. The sample has 55,000 to 85,000 distinct CDR3 sequences, roughly 10% seen once. Trimming shortened V by 7 bases and J by 6 bases, and 12 bases separated the two germline ends. CDR1 is MDHEN and CDR2 is SYDVKM in the germline V gene. This CDR3 contains 13 residues. The sample holds one count of this clonotype. As yet, its antigen is unknown. This chain connects TRBV28 to TRBJ2-2; D is unclear. The receptor's source is an adult who was a healthcare worker with PCR-confirmed SARS-CoV-2 infection or an uninfected control (not recorded which). This specimen consisted of whole blood, obtained at baseline. For the CDR3, the DNA is TGTGCCAGCACTCTCTCGGGCCCCGGGGAGCTGTTTTTT. Its protein is CASTLSGPGELFF.